The entry below gives a single TCR beta chain sequence along with its context. Its target is unknown. Profiled with immunoSEQ multiplex PCR; TCRdb holds only in-frame clones, not every one. The profile covers about 400,000 clones, with about 88% appearing a single time and around 1.8% taken by the ten largest. The sample belongs to a study of Ad26.COV2.S vaccination and SARS-CoV-2 variants. As for the study in general: Donor had been placed in the Ad26.COV2.S arm of the COV1001 trial. Study-level points and caveats: The TCR breadth and depth analyses may have understated or missed part of the total T cell responses. Vaccinees showed greater spike-specific TCR breadth than placebo recipients.

The V and J ends lost 0 bases and 0 bases respectively, with 12 bases between them. Per germline, CDR1 LGHNA and CDR2 YNFKEQ. The CDR3 is 18 residues long. Treatment specified: around 19 received Ad26.COV2.S at low or high dose, single or two shots; 5 received placebo; per-sample allocation not given. Day 63 after the first vaccine or placebo injection was the time point for sampling. Based in Boston, the donor was an adult of 18-55 years. This chain joins TRBV4-2 and TRBJ2-6; a possible D gene is TRBD2 (5 bases). The material was peripheral blood, obtained in a trial of Ad26.COV2.S vaccine versus placebo. This TCR was sampled from a person between 18 and 65 years old who received the Ad26.COV2.S COVID-19 vaccine or a placebo. CDR3 DNA: TGTGCCAGCAGCCAAGATCTAGCCCTCGGCTCTGGGGCCAACGTCCTGACTTTC. It specifies CASSQDLALGSGANVLTF.